The 8 T cell receptor beta chains in this list originate from one sample, sequenced in a study of neurological immune-mediated disorders. TCRdb fed the 5' RACE reads into MiXCR, producing one record per CDR3 protein. The sample has about 46,000 distinct CDR3 sequences, about 2% seen once. The specimen sequenced was PBMCs. The receptors here all came from a woman aged 40 to 50 with multiple sclerosis.

This clonotype showed up many times. This chain links TRBV7-9 with TRBJ1-1; D remains ambiguous. From germline, CDR1 is SEHNR and CDR2 FQNEAQ (reference sequence). CDR3 length equals 12 residues. V was trimmed by 4 bases and J by 6 bases, leaving 9 bases between them. The CDR3 spells CASSYLRAEAFF. In nucleotides, the CDR3 is TGTGCCAGCAGCTACCTCCGCGCTGAAGCTTTCTTT.

This clonotype showed up just a few times. The chain uses TRBV20-1 and TRBJ2-3; 10 bases agree with TRBD2. CDR1 DFQATT and CDR2 SNEGSKA come from the germline V gene (reference sequence). The CDR3 has 15 residues. After removal of 3 bases from V and 6 bases from J, the junction contained 9 bases not matched to a gene. CDR3 residues: CSASRSGGLVDTQYF. For the CDR3, the DNA is TGCAGTGCTAGCCGTAGCGGGGGGCTCGTCGATACGCAGTATTTT.

In this sample, this clonotype turned up many times. This chain uses TRBV29-1 with TRBJ2-7; D is unresolved. This CDR3 spans 12 amino acids. V was cut by 6 bases and J by 2 bases, with 11 bases left in between. Looked up from germline, CDR1 is SQVTM and CDR2 is ANQGSEA. The CDR3 DNA follows: TGCAGCGTGTTATCCAGGACCTACGAGCAGTACTTC. Its translation: CSVLSRTYEQYF.

This clonotype was seen many times. The chain carries TRBV5-1 and TRBJ2-7; 10 bases align to TRBD2. Germline CDR1 and CDR2: SGHRS and YFSETQ. Losses at the gene ends were 4 bases for V and 5 bases for J; bases not matched to a gene: 6. The CDR3 extends over 14 amino acids. This chain's CDR3 is CASSAAGTSDEQYF. For the CDR3, the DNA is TGCGCCAGCAGCGCCGCCGGGACTAGCGACGAGCAGTACTTC. The full variable domain, its missing parts supplied by reference TRBV5-1 and TRBJ2-7, is KAGVTQTPRYLIKTRGQQVTLSCSPISGHRSVSWYQQTPGQGLQFLFEYFSETQRNKGNFPGRFSGRQFSNSRSEMNVSTLELGDSALYLCASSAAGTSDEQYFGPGTRLTVT.

This clonotype was counted at least ten times. V usage is TRBV7-6 and J usage is TRBJ2-6; D is ambiguous. The germline V gene has CDR1 SGHVS and CDR2 FNYEAQ. The CDR3 totals 13 residues. The CDR3 DNA reads TGTGCGGGCGGTGGCACCGGGGCCAACGTCCTGACTTTC. Protein sequence: CAGGGTGANVLTF. Using reference TRBV7-6 and TRBJ2-6 for the parts outside the CDR3, the full variable domain is GAGVSQSPRYKVTKRGQDVALRCDPISGHVSLYWYRQALGQGPEFLTYFNYEAQQDKSGLPNDRFSAERPEGSISTLTIQRTEQRDSAMYRCAGGGTGANVLTFGAGSRLTVL.

Relative to its sample, this clonotype is medium-sized (0.01 to 0.1%). J is TRBJ2-1 and V is TRBV13; D is perhaps TRBD1 (7 bases). This CDR3 comprises 12 residues. CDR1 PRHDT and CDR2 FYEKMQ come from the germline V gene (reference sequence). Trimming shortened V by 6 bases and J by 7 bases, and 10 bases separated the two germline ends. CDR3 in DNA: TGTGCCAGCAGTTCAGGGGGGAATGAGCAGTTCTTC. Translated: CASSSGGNEQFF.

At least ten counts were recorded for this clonotype. The chain joins TRBV5-1 to TRBJ1-1; the D gene is possibly TRBD1 (5 bases). The CDR3 loop spans 15 amino acids. Germline CDR1 SGHRS, CDR2 YFSETQ. V lost 3 bases, J lost 2 bases, and 14 bases lay in between. The CDR3 DNA follows: TGCGCCAGCAGCTCCCCACGGGACGGTAACACTGAAGCTTTCTTT. Protein product: CASSSPRDGNTEAFF.

This clonotype occurred many times. The rearrangement links TRBV20-1 to TRBJ1-2; no clear D. This CDR3 is built from 15 residues. Germline V gene lookup returns CDR1 DFQATT and CDR2 SNEGSKA (reference sequence). V was trimmed by 2 bases and J by 5 bases, leaving 18 bases between them. CDR3 bases: TGCAGTGCTAGAAACAGCAAGATATCGGGATATGGCTACACCTTC. It is translated as CSARNSKISGYGYTF.